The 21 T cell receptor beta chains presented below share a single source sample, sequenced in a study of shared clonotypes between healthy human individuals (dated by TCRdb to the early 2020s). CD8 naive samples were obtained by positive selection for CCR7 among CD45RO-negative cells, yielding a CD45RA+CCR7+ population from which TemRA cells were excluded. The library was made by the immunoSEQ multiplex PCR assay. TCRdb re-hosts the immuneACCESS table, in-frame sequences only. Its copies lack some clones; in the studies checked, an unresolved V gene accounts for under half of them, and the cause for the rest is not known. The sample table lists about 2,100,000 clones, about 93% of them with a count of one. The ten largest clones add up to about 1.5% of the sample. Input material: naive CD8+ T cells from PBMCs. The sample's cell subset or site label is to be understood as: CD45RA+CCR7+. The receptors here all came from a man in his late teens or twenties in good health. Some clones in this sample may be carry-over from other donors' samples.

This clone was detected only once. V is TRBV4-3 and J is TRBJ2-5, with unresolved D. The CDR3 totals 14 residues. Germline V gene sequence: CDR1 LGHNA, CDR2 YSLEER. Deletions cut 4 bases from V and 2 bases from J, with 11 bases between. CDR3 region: CASSPHLGQETQYF. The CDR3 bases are TGCGCCAGCAGCCCACATCTGGGGCAAGAGACCCAGTACTTC.

The CDR3 loop is CASSSPGLAGTSTDTQYF. The CDR3 nucleotides read TGTGCCAGCAGCTCACCGGGACTAGCGGGAACTAGCACAGATACGCAGTATTTT. The V call is TRBV5-6, the J call TRBJ2-3; 13 nucleotides line up with TRBD2. Trimming cost V 3 bases and J 0 bases; bases outside gene matches: 7. Per germline, CDR1 SGHDT and CDR2 YYEEEE. CDR3 length: 18 amino acids.

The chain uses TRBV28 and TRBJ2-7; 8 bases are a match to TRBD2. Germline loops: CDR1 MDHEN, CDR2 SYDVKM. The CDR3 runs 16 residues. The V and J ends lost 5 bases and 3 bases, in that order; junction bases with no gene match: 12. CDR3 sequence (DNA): TGTGCCAGCAGTACCCCCTTAGCGGGATTCAACTACGAGCAGTACTTC. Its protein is CASSTPLAGFNYEQYF.

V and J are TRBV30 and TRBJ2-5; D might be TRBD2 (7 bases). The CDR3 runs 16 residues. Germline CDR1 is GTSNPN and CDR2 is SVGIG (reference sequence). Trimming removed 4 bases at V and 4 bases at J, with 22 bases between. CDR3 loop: CAWNGNGEGEGETQYF. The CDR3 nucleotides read TGTGCCTGGAATGGGAACGGTGAGGGGGAGGGAGAGACCCAGTACTTC. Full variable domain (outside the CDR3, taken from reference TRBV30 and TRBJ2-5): SQTIHQWPATLVQPVGSPLSLECTVEGTSNPNLYWYRQAAGRGLQLLFYSVGIGQISSEVPQNLSASRPQDRQFILSSKKLLLSDSGFYLCAWNGNGEGEGETQYFGPGTRLLVL.

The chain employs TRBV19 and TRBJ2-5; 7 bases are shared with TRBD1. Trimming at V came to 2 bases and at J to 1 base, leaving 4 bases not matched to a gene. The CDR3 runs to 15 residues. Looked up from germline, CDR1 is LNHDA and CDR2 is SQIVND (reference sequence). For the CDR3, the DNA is TGTGCCAGTAGTATACGGGGACAGATCCAAGAGACCCAGTACTTC. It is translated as CASSIRGQIQETQYF.

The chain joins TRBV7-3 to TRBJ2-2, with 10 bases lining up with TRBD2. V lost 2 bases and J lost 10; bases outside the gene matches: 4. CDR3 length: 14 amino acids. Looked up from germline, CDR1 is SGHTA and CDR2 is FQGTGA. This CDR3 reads CASSLLAGEEELFF. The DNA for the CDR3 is TGTGCCAGCAGCTTACTAGCGGGAGAAGAGGAGCTGTTTTTT.

The CDR3, as DNA: TGTGCCAGCAACGGACTAGCGGGGTACGAGCAGTACTTC. This sequence encodes CASNGLAGYEQYF. This chain joins TRBV2 and TRBJ2-7; 12 nucleotides align to TRBD2. The ends lost 7 bases at V and 4 bases at J; junction bases unmatched: 2. The CDR3 consists of 13 residues. Germline CDR1 is SNHLY and CDR2 is FYNNEI.

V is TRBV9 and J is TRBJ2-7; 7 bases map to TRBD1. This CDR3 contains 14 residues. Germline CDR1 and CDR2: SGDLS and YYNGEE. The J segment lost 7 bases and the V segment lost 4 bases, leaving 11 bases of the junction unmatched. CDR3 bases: TGTGCCAGCAGCCCTTCCGGGACAGTCGTAGAGCAGTACTTC. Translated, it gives CASSPSGTVVEQYF.

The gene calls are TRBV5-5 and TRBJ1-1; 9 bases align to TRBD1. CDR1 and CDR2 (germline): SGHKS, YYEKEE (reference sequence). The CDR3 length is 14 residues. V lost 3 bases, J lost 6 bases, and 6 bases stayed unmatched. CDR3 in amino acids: CASSSGQGRPEAFF. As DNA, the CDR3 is TGTGCCAGCAGCTCGGGACAGGGTAGACCTGAAGCTTTCTTT.

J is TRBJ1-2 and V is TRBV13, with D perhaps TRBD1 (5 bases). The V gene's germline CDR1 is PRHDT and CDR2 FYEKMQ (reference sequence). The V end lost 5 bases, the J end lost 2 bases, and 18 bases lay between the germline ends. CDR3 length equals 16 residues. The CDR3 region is CASSPAGGGPNYGYTF. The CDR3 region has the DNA TGTGCCAGCAGCCCCGCAGGCGGGGGACCCAACTATGGCTACACCTTC.

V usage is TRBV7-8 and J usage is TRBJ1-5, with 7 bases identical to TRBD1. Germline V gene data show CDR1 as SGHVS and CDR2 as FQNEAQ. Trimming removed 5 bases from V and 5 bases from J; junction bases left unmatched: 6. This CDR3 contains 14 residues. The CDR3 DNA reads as TGTGCCAGCAGCCTTCGACAGGGTTATCAGCCCCAGCATTTT. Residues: CASSLRQGYQPQHF.

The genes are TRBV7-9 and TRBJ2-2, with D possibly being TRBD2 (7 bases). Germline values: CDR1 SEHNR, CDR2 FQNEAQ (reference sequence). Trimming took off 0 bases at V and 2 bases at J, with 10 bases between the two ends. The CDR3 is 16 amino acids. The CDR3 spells CASSLARGPNTGELFF. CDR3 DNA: TGTGCCAGCAGCTTAGCGCGGGGGCCAAACACCGGGGAGCTGTTTTTT.

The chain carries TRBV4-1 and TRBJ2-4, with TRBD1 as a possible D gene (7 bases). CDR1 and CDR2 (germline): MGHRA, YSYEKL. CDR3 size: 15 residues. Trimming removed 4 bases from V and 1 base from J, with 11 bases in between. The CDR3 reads CASSPRGEAKNIQYF. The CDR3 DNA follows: TGCGCCAGCAGCCCCAGGGGGGAGGCCAAAAACATTCAGTACTTC.

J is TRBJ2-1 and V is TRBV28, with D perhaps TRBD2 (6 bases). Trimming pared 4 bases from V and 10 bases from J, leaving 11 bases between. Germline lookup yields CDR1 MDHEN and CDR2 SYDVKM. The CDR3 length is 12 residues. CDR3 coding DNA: TGTGCCAGCAGTTGGGGGGAGATCGAGCAGTTCTTC. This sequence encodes CASSWGEIEQFF.

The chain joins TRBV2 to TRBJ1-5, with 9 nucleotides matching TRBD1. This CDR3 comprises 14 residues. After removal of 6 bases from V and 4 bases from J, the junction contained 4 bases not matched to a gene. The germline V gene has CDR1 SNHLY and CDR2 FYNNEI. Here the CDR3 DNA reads TGTGCCAGCAGGGACAGGGGCTTTAATCAGCCCCAGCATTTT. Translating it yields CASRDRGFNQPQHF. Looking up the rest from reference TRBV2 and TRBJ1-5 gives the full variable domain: EPEVTQTPSHQVTQMGQEVILRCVPISNHLYFYWYRQILGQKVEFLVSFYNNEISEKSEIFDDQFSVERPDGSNFTLKIRSTKLEDSAMYFCASRDRGFNQPQHFGDGTRLSIL.

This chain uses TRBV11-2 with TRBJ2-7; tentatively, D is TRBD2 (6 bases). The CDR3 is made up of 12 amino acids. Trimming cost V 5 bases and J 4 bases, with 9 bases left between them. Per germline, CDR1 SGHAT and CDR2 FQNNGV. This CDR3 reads CASSTGRYEQYF. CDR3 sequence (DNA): TGTGCCAGCAGCACCGGGAGATACGAGCAGTACTTC.

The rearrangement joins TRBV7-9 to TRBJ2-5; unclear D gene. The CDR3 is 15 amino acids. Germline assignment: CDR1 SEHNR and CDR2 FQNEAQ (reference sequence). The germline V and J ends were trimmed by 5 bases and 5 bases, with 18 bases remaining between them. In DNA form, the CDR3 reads TGTGCCAGCAGCCCCGCCGTGAGGTCGGGCGAGACCCAGTACTTC. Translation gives CASSPAVRSGETQYF.

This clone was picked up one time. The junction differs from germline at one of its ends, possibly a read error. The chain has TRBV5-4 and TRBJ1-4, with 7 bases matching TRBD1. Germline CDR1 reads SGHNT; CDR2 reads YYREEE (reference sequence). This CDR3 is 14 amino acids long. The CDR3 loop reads CAGSLIGGADGLFF. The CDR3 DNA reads TGTGCCGGCAGCTTGATAGGGGGCGCGGATGGGCTGTTTTTT.

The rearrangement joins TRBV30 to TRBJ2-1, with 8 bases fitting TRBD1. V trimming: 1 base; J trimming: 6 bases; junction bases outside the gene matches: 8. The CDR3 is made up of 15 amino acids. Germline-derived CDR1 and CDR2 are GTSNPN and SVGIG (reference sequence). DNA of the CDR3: TGTGCCTGGAGTGCCGACGGACAGGGAAGCAATGAGCAGTTCTTC. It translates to CAWSADGQGSNEQFF.

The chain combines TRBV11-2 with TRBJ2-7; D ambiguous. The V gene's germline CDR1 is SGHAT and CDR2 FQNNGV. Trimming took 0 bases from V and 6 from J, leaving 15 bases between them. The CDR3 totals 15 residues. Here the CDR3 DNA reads TGTGCCAGCAGCTTAGAGGTCTCATACCCGCCCGAGCAGTACTTC. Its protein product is CASSLEVSYPPEQYF.

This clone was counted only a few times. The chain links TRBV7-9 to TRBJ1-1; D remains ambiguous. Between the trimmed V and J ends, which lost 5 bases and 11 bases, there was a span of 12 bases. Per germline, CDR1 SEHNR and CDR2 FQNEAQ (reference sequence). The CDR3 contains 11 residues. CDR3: CASSPGFAAFF. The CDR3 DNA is TGTGCCAGCAGCCCCGGGTTTGCGGCTTTCTTT.